This TCR beta chain is drawn from a study of PD-L1 blockade in urothelial cancer. With 7 bases removed from V and 2 bases from J, the gap between germline ends came to 14 bases. The germline gives CDR1 GTSNPN, CDR2 SVGIG (reference sequence). This CDR3 comprises 14 residues. It was locally advanced or metastatic urothelial carcinoma that patients had. What went into each PCR as a spike was synthetic TCR analog templates. Profiled with immunoSEQ multiplex PCR; TCRdb holds only in-frame clones, not every one. The data hold around 56,000 clones, with 70% to 90% observed a single time. The sequence derives from a man in his fifties with urothelial cancer. Source: PBMCs, taken around atezolizumab (anti-PD-L1) treatment. The chain combines TRBV30 with TRBJ2-2, with no clear D. DNA of the CDR3: TGTGCCTCACACAGTGGCAGAAACACCGGGGAGCTGTTTTTT. This sequence encodes CASHSGRNTGELFF.